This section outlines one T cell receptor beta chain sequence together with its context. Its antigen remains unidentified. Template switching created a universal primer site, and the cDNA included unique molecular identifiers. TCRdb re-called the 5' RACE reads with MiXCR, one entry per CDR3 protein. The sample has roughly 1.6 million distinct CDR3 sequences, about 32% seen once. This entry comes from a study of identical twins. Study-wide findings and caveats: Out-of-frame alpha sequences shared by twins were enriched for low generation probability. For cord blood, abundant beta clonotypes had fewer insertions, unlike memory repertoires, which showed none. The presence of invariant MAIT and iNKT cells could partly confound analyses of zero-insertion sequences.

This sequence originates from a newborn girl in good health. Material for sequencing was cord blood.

The DNA for the CDR3 is TGTGCCACCAGAAGGCGGGACTACGGGACCCAGTACTTC. Translation gives CATRRRDYGTQYF. The rearrangement uses TRBV19 and TRBJ2-7; 7 nucleotides agree with TRBD2. The J call is uncertain, as TRBJ2-5 better fits the DNA end. CDR1 LNHDA and CDR2 SQIVND come from the germline V gene (reference sequence). The CDR3 length is 13 residues.